Below are 4 T cell receptor beta chains sequenced from a single sample in a study of prognosis after radiotherapy for stage I lung cancer. Multiplex PCR, run in two rounds, amplified TCR beta CDR3 from genomic DNA. First-round PCR employed TRBV- and TRBJ-specific primers for each gene. TCRdb re-derived calls from the multiplex PCR reads in MiXCR, one entry per CDR3 protein. This sample has about 30,000 distinct CDR3 sequences, with about a third found just once. The sequencing used PBMCs, collected before or after stereotactic body radiation therapy (not recorded which). The source of these receptors is a donor aged 50 or older with non-small cell lung cancer.

As to this clonotype: One end of the junction fails to match germline, which may point to a read error. This chain joins TRBV2 and TRBJ2-3, with D possibly TRBD1 on 6 matching bases. The germline V gene has CDR1 SNHLY and CDR2 FYNNEI. This CDR3 region has 15 residues. The CDR3 DNA reads TGTTCCAGCAGTGACAGGATAGTAAGCACAGATACGCAGTATTTT. This codes for CSSSDRIVSTDTQYF.

This clonotype came up many times. The chain links TRBV10-3 to TRBJ1-6, with 7 bases identical to TRBD1. This CDR3 has 14 amino acids. In germline, CDR1 is ENHRY, CDR2 SYGVKD. Unmatched junction bases numbered 7, after V lost 7 bases and J lost 7 bases. The CDR3 bases are TGTGCCATCACCCAGACAGGGTCCAATTCACCCCTCCACTTT. Translating it yields CAITQTGSNSPLHF.

Note on this clonotype: A much larger clonotype is one base distant, so this may be a read error. The CDR3 bases are TGTGCCAGCGGCTTAGCGGGAGGGGGGCCTGAAGCTTTCTTT. It specifies CASGLAGGGPEAFF. This chain connects TRBV7-2 to TRBJ1-1; D is possibly TRBD1 (6 bases). The length of the CDR3 is 14 residues. Per the germline V gene, CDR1 is SGHTA and CDR2 is FQGNSA.

This clonotype was seen repeatedly, ten times or more. V gene TRBV28 combines with J gene TRBJ2-6, with D perhaps TRBD1 (6 bases). V was shortened by 5 bases and J by 3 bases, with 17 bases between the two germline ends. This CDR3 is built from 17 residues. Per germline, CDR1 MDHEN and CDR2 SYDVKM. The CDR3 DNA follows: TGTGCCAGCAGTCAACAGGGATTTCCAGGTGGGGCCAACGTCCTGACTTTC. Its protein product is CASSQQGFPGGANVLTF.